This is a list of T cell receptor beta chains from one sample in a study of graft-versus-host responses after intestinal transplantation. For these TCRs, the target antigens are not known. Some clones are missing from TCRdb's copy, which holds only in-frame ones; the method was immunoSEQ multiplex PCR. Found here are tens of thousands of clones, 84% of them singletons; the top ten hold nearly 0.4%. The sample here was unstimulated CD4+ T cells sorted from spleen or lymph node cells, taken before transplant. These TCRs come from a human donor who was the organ donor for an intestinal transplant. The CDR3 runs from the conserved cysteine through the conserved F or W. Each record gives: J gene, V gene, clone size, D gene, CDR3 DNA, CDR3 protein. A D gene is named only where the DNA matches it firmly. Rows may omit the clone size; those that give it use once, few, many or a size class.

TRBJ2-3	TRBV29-1	.	.	TGCAGCGTTGAAGCGCTACAGGGCCGCGGCACAGATACGCAGTATTTT	CSVEALQGRGTDTQYF
TRBJ1-2	TRBV14	once	.	TGTGCCAGCAGCCCAGACAGGAACTATGGCTACACCTTC	CASSPDRNYGYTF
TRBJ2-2	TRBV5-4	.	TRBD2	TGTGCCAGCAGCTTGGCTCAGCGGGGGGGTGCCGGGGAGCTGTTTTTT	CASSLAQRGGAGELFF
TRBJ1-5	TRBV19	.	.	TGTGCCAGTAGTATAGTAGCGGCCAGTCAGCCCCAGCATTTT	CASSIVAASQPQHF
TRBJ2-1	TRBV28	.	TRBD1	TGTGCCAGCAGTCTATTACAGGGGGCAAGGAATGAGCAGTTCTTC	CASSLLQGARNEQFF
TRBJ1-1	TRBV7-3	.	TRBD1	TGTGCCAGCAGCCCAGAGGCCGGGACAGGCCGTGAAGCTTTCTTT	CASSPEAGTGREAFF
TRBJ2-1	TRBV5-8	.	.	TGTGCCAGCACCCTAAGTTTTCAATACAATGAGCAGTTCTTC	CASTLSFQYNEQFF
TRBJ1-2	TRBV6-5	.	.	TGTGCCAGCAGTTACTCTGCCCGGGGGAAAGGGAATGGCTACACCTTC	CASSYSARGKGNGYTF
TRBJ1-1	TRBV4-2	.	TRBD1	TGTGCCAGCAGCCAGGCAGGTCAGGGGGACAAGAACACTGAAGCTTTCTTT	CASSQAGQGDKNTEAFF
TRBJ1-2	TRBV5-4	.	TRBD1	TGTGCCAGCAGCCCGACAGGGGTCCGGCTTGGCGGCTACACCTTC	CASSPTGVRLGGYTF
TRBJ1-5	TRBV28	once	TRBD1	TGTGCCATCTCCCCGCCCGGGACAGGGCCCAATAAGCCCCAGCATTTT	CAISPPGTGPNKPQHF
TRBJ2-3	TRBV29-1	.	TRBD1	TGCAGCGCCGCTTCGGTGCCGGACAGGGTCACAGATACGCAGTATTTT	CSAASVPDRVTDTQYF
TRBJ2-3	TRBV2	.	TRBD2	TGTGCCAGCAGTCCTAGCGGGGGGCCCACAGATACGCAGTATTTT	CASSPSGGPTDTQYF
TRBJ2-5	TRBV28	.	.	TGTGCCAGCAGCTCCGGTCGGGGGTTTCGATCAGAGACCCAGTACTTC	CASSSGRGFRSETQYF
TRBJ2-2	TRBV28	once	.	TGTGCCAGCAGTTTATCTTTAGAAAAAACCGGGACACCCCAACCCGGGGAGCTGTTTTTT	CASSLSLEKTGTPQPGELFF
TRBJ2-2	TRBV20-1	.	.	TGCAGTGCTAGGGGGGGGCGGGAGCTGTTTTTT	CSARGGRELFF
TRBJ2-2	TRBV29-1	.	.	TGCAGCGTTGTCGGAGGGGGCGACACCGGGGAGCTGTTTTTT	CSVVGGGDTGELFF
TRBJ2-2	TRBV7-7	.	.	TGTGCTAGCAGCTTAAAAAAGGGGGGGGAGCTGTTTTTT	CASSLKKGGELFF
TRBJ1-1	TRBV6-5	.	TRBD1	TGTGCCAGCACCCTCGGACAGGATTATGAAGCTTTCTTT	CASTLGQDYEAFF
TRBJ1-2	TRBV28	few	.	TGTGCCAGCATGGCCAGTATCTATGGCTACACCTTC	CASMASIYGYTF
TRBJ1-2	TRBV7-8	.	.	TGTGCCAGCAGCTTAAGGGGTGGCTACACCTTC	CASSLRGGYTF
TRBJ1-2	TRBV5-4	.	TRBD1	TGTGCCAGCAGCACGGGACAGGGGAGGTTGGAGTACTATGGCTACACCTTC	CASSTGQGRLEYYGYTF
TRBJ2-5	TRBV25-1	.	.	TGTGCCAGCAGTGAACCAGGGAATCAAGAGACCCAGTACTTC	CASSEPGNQETQYF
TRBJ1-4	TRBV6-5	once	TRBD1	TGTGCCAGCAGTTTATCCGGGACAGGGGTCGAGAAAAAACTGTTTTTT	CASSLSGTGVEKKLFF
TRBJ1-1	TRBV6-5	.	TRBD1	TGTGCCAGCAGTTACACCTACAGGGGGGACACTGAAGCTTTCTTT	CASSYTYRGDTEAFF
TRBJ2-1	TRBV4-1	.	.	TGCGCCAGCAGCCAACCGTCACGGGACAAACACAATGAGCAGTTCTTC	CASSQPSRDKHNEQFF
TRBJ2-1	TRBV19	.	TRBD2	TGTGCCAGTAGTATAGAGGCTAGCGGGGATAAACAGTTCTTC	CASSIEASGDKQFF
TRBJ2-2	TRBV29-1	.	.	TGCAGCGTTGAATACAGAACCGGGGAGCTGTTTTTT	CSVEYRTGELFF
TRBJ1-6	TRBV6-5	.	TRBD1	TGTGCCAGCAGTGGCCCGACAGGGTCCGGATCACCCCTCCACTTT	CASSGPTGSGSPLHF
TRBJ1-6	TRBV13	few	.	TGTGCCAGCAGCTTAGGTCAGGGAATGGGGTCACCCCTCCACTTT	CASSLGQGMGSPLHF
TRBJ2-1	TRBV4-1	few	.	TGCGCCAGCAGCCAAGATAACAGCAATGAGCAGTTCTTC	CASSQDNSNEQFF
TRBJ2-5	TRBV5-1	.	.	TGCGCCAGCAGCCCGTTAGAAATCCAAGAGACCCAGTACTTC	CASSPLEIQETQYF
TRBJ1-5	TRBV6-5	.	TRBD1	TGTGCCAGCAGTTCCGACCTCAGGGGGCTTCAGCCCCAGCATTTT	CASSSDLRGLQPQHF
TRBJ2-3	TRBV18	.	.	TGTGCCAGCGCCTCCGGGGGTGGGACAGATACGCAGTATTTT	CASASGGGTDTQYF
TRBJ2-5	TRBV5-6	once	.	TGTGCCAGCAGCGTCCAGGGGTTATGGGGGACCCAGTACTTC	CASSVQGLWGTQYF
TRBJ1-2	TRBV7-2	.	TRBD1	TGTGCCAGCAGCCGACCGGGGACAGGGGAGGAGAATGGCTACACCTTC	CASSRPGTGEENGYTF
TRBJ1-5	TRBV7-9	few	.	TGTGCCAGCAGCCAGGACAGTAGCAATCAGCCCCAGCATTTT	CASSQDSSNQPQHF
TRBJ2-2	TRBV7-2	.	TRBD2	TGTGCCAGCAGCTTGGTCTTAGCGGGGGTCCTCGGCGGGGAGCTGTTTTTT	CASSLVLAGVLGGELFF
TRBJ2-1	TRBV5-1	.	.	TGCGCCAGCAGCCAGGGGACGGGTAACAATGAGCAGTTCTTC	CASSQGTGNNEQFF
TRBJ1-3	TRBV6-5	.	TRBD1	TGTGCCAGCAGTTCAGGGGGATCCGGAAACACCATATATTTT	CASSSGGSGNTIYF
TRBJ2-5	TRBV5-6	.	TRBD2	TGTGCCAGCAGCTTGGGACTAGCGGGGGGGCCCCAGTACTTC	CASSLGLAGGPQYF
TRBJ1-6	TRBV4-3	.	TRBD1	TGCGCCAGCAGCTTACAAACCGGGACAGGGTATAATTCACCCCTCCACTTT	CASSLQTGTGYNSPLHF
TRBJ1-5	TRBV29-1	.	.	TGCAGCGTTGATATCGGAGGCGGTCAGCCCCAGCATTTT	CSVDIGGGQPQHF
TRBJ2-3	TRBV5-4	.	.	TGTGCCAGCAGCTTGGCCCCTAGGGGGGGGGCAGCAGATACGCAGTATTTT	CASSLAPRGGAADTQYF
TRBJ1-1	TRBV11-2	.	.	TGTGCCAGCAGCGCCCTGACAGGTTACACTGAAGCTTTCTTT	CASSALTGYTEAFF
TRBJ2-6	TRBV7-9	.	.	TGTGCCAGCAGCTCCCATAACACCCGCTCTGGGGCCAACGTCCTGACTTTC	CASSSHNTRSGANVLTF
TRBJ1-2	TRBV7-8	.	TRBD1	TGTGCCAGCAGCTCTCCCGGCACAGGGGGATGGGACGGCTACACCTTC	CASSSPGTGGWDGYTF
TRBJ1-2	TRBV5-6	.	.	TGTGCCAGCAGCTTGGTTTTGGGCCAGAGATCCTATGGCTACACCTTC	CASSLVLGQRSYGYTF
TRBJ1-1	TRBV11-2	few	.	TGTGCCAGCAGCCCTGGGGCAGTCATGAACACTGAAGCTTTCTTT	CASSPGAVMNTEAFF
TRBJ2-3	TRBV27	.	.	TGTGCCAGCTGCCTAAGGGGGGAGGGCGCAGATACGCAGTATTTT	CASCLRGEGADTQYF
TRBJ2-5	TRBV5-1	.	TRBD1	TGCGCCAGCAGCTTGACGACAGGGGGTGCCGGGACCCAGTACTTC	CASSLTTGGAGTQYF
TRBJ1-6	TRBV7-2	.	.	TGTGCCAGCAGCTTCCGGGGGGATTCACCCCTCCACTTT	CASSFRGDSPLHF
TRBJ2-2	TRBV28	.	.	TGTGCCAGCAGGGGCCCGAACACCGGGGAGCTGTTTTTT	CASRGPNTGELFF